This T cell receptor (beta chain) originates from a study of identical twins. The study's findings and limits: The more abundant beta clonotypes in cord blood had fewer insertions, and memory repertoires did not show this. Cross-sectional statistics, not tracking of the same donors, supported the conclusions.

This clonotype has a handful of counts. Its cognate antigen is unknown. Healthy Caucasians supplied all donations. cDNA carried unique molecular identifiers, and a universal primer site was added by template switching. Using its own MiXCR run on the 5' RACE reads, TCRdb lists one record per CDR3 protein. The top ten clones hold around 1.5% of a sample with about 890,000 distinct CDR3 sequences, roughly an eighth of them seen once. The sample was also linked to a second study, of yellow fever vaccine responses in identical twins.

The clonotype was recovered from a woman younger than 35 in good health. The specimen sequenced was PBMCs.

The CDR3, as DNA: TGTGCCAGCAACCCGAAAACAGGGGTTGGCTACACCTTC. Amino acids: CASNPKTGVGYTF. This chain connects TRBV7-9 to TRBJ1-2; the match to TRBD1 covers 7 bases. The CDR3 is 13 amino acids. Germline V CDR1 and CDR2: SEHNR, FQNEAQ (reference sequence). Unmatched junction bases numbered 9, after V lost 7 bases and J lost 7 bases.